Below, 30 T cell receptor beta chains from the same sample are listed, as sequenced in a study of liver allograft versus peripheral blood T cells. About the study: Liver transplant recipients had T cell receptor repertoires compared between transplanted liver and peripheral blood.

TCRdb passed the reads through MiXCR, listing each CDR3 protein once. This sample has 7,500 to 9,000 distinct CDR3 sequences, with approximately 17% found just once. The receptors derive from a human patient who had a liver transplant. Among the T cells, some may be from the graft donor.

This clonotype has a count of ten or more. The DNA for the CDR3 is TGTGCCAGCTCACCCCCGGGGCCGGGCTCCTACGAGCAGTACTTC. Amino acids: CASSPPGPGSYEQYF. The J gene is TRBJ2-7, the V gene TRBV18; D possibly uses TRBD1 or TRBD2 (5 bases each). Germline V gene data show CDR1 as KGHSH and CDR2 as LQKENI. V was cut by 3 bases and J by 0 bases, with 12 bases left in between. The CDR3 is made up of 15 amino acids.

This clonotype is classed as medium-sized (0.01 to 0.1%). The chain carries TRBV6-5 and TRBJ1-4; TRBD1 aligns across 7 bases. Unmatched junction bases numbered 2, after V lost 0 bases and J lost 7 bases. CDR1 is MNHEY and CDR2 is SVGAGI in the germline V gene. The CDR3 consists of 14 residues. The CDR3 here is CASSYSDRVEKLFF. The DNA for the CDR3 is TGTGCCAGCAGTTACTCTGACAGGGTTGAAAAACTGTTTTTT.

This clonotype is medium-sized (0.01 to 0.1%) within its sample. The CDR3 loop reads CASSLIGDLREGYTF. The CDR3 DNA is TGTGCCAGCAGCCTCATAGGGGATCTGAGGGAAGGCTACACCTTC. The chain combines TRBV6-5 with TRBJ1-2, with a weak D call TRBD1 (5 bases). This CDR3 comprises 15 residues. The germline V and J ends were trimmed by 6 bases and 8 bases, with 22 bases remaining between them. Germline V lookup: CDR1 MNHEY, CDR2 SVGAGI.

This clonotype is medium-sized by share. The rearrangement uses TRBV28 and TRBJ1-5, with 10 bases fitting TRBD1. Germline loops: CDR1 MDHEN, CDR2 SYDVKM. Unmatched junction bases numbered 6, after V lost 8 bases and J lost 5 bases. The CDR3 extends over 14 amino acids. The CDR3 DNA is TGTGCCAGCCATGACAGGGGGCGAGATCAGCCCCAGCATTTT. Residues: CASHDRGRDQPQHF.

The V gene is TRBV4-1, the J gene TRBJ2-2; a possible D gene is TRBD2 (5 bases). The V and J ends lost 4 bases and 6 bases respectively, with 12 bases between them. The germline V gene encodes CDR1 MGHRA and CDR2 YSYEKL. The CDR3 covers 14 residues. DNA of the CDR3: TGCGCCAGCAGCCCCTCCGGGGAGCCCGGGGAGCTGTTTTTT. It encodes CASSPSGEPGELFF.

This chain joins TRBV14 and TRBJ2-1; 7 positions agree with TRBD2. The V gene's germline CDR1 is SGHDN and CDR2 FVKESK. J was trimmed by 9 bases and V by 1 base; bases with no gene match: 9. The CDR3 consists of 15 residues. CDR3 sequence (DNA): TGTGCCAGCAGCCAAGTGCAGGGAGGGTTCAGTGAGCAGTTCTTC. This encodes CASSQVQGGFSEQFF.

The chain recombines TRBV3-1 with TRBJ2-7, with D perhaps TRBD1 (5 bases). Trimming took off 6 bases at V and 1 base at J, with 13 bases between the two ends. The CDR3 has 14 amino acids. Germline V gene data show CDR1 as LGHDT and CDR2 as YNNKEL (reference sequence). Here the CDR3 DNA reads TGTGCCAGCAGACCTCAGACAGCTTCCTACGAGCAGTACTTC. This codes for CASRPQTASYEQYF.

The rearrangement uses TRBV20-1 and TRBJ1-5; the D gene is possibly TRBD1 (5 bases). Germline V lookup: CDR1 DFQATT, CDR2 SNEGSKA (reference sequence). Trimming removed 2 bases from V and 7 bases from J, with 9 bases in between. The CDR3 has 12 residues. As DNA, the CDR3 is TGCAGTGCTAGAATGGGGGAACAGCCCCAGCATTTT. As protein: CSARMGEQPQHF.

This clonotype was recorded at least ten times. The chain couples TRBV6-5 to TRBJ2-7; D is uncertain. V lost 0 bases and J lost 3, with 12 bases in between. The CDR3 is made up of 15 amino acids. Looked up from germline, CDR1 is MNHEY and CDR2 is SVGAGI. CDR3 in amino acids: CASSYSATAYYEQYF. In DNA, the CDR3 is TGTGCCAGCAGTTACTCGGCGACCGCTTACTACGAGCAGTACTTC.

As for this clonotype: This may be a read error, as it is one base from a much larger clone. The rearrangement uses TRBV28 and TRBJ2-7; D not resolved. The length of the CDR3 is 14 residues. The V gene's germline CDR1 is MDHEN and CDR2 SYDVKM. CDR3 coding DNA: TGTGCCAGCAGTCGACTCCTTTCGTTCAGCAGGACGGACTTC. Its protein is CASSRLLSFSRTDF.

This clonotype was seen at least ten times. The CDR3 here is CASSSRGGEQYF. CDR3 nucleotides: TGTGCCAGCAGCTCCAGGGGGGGCGAGCAGTACTTC. J is TRBJ2-7 and V is TRBV7-9; the D call may be TRBD1 or TRBD2 (7 bases each). V was pared by 4 bases and J by 6 bases, with 10 bases between. The length of the CDR3 is 12 residues. Germline loops: CDR1 SEHNR, CDR2 FQNEAQ (reference sequence).

This chain joins TRBV30 and TRBJ2-7; TRBD2 agrees at 13 bases. The CDR3 has 17 amino acids. V gave up 3 bases and J gave up 4 bases; unmatched junction bases: 12. Germline lookup yields CDR1 GTSNPN and CDR2 SVGIG (reference sequence). Here the CDR3 reads CAWREQFGTSGTYEQYF. The CDR3 DNA follows: TGTGCCTGGAGAGAACAATTCGGGACTAGCGGGACTTACGAGCAGTACTTC.

Many counts were recorded for this clonotype. The chain carries TRBV28 and TRBJ2-7; 7 bases are shared with TRBD1. The germline V gene has CDR1 MDHEN and CDR2 SYDVKM. Trimming cost V 9 bases and J 8 bases; bases outside gene matches: 13. This CDR3 is built from 13 residues. CDR3 sequence (DNA): TGTGCCAGGGGATGTACAGGGGCCGCGCAGCAGTACTTC. Translating it yields CARGCTGAAQQYF.

At least ten counts were recorded for this clonotype. This chain links TRBV28 with TRBJ2-7; weak D call: TRBD2 (5 bases). Germline CDR1 is MDHEN and CDR2 is SYDVKM. V lost 3 bases and J lost 0, with 9 bases in between. This CDR3 comprises 14 residues. DNA of the CDR3: TGTGCCAGCAGTTTCGACTACTACTCCTACGAGCAGTACTTC. Translating it yields CASSFDYYSYEQYF.

The CDR3 sequence: CASSLGTGGNQPQHF. DNA of the CDR3: TGTGCCAGCAGTTTAGGGACAGGAGGCAATCAGCCCCAGCATTTT. The chain links TRBV12-3 or TRBV12-4 to TRBJ1-5; 7 nucleotides line up with TRBD1. The CDR3 is 15 amino acids. V shed 1 base and J 2 bases; nucleotides not matched to a gene: 2.

This clonotype was found many times. This chain joins TRBV29-1 and TRBJ2-1; D is possibly TRBD2 (6 bases). The CDR3 has 17 amino acids. Germline V gene lookup returns CDR1 SQVTM and CDR2 ANQGSEA. Trimming took off 0 bases at V and 6 bases at J, with 21 bases between the two ends. The CDR3 DNA reads TGCAGCGTTGAAGATGCATGGGGGGTGGGGACGACCAATGAGCAGTTCTTC. It codes for CSVEDAWGVGTTNEQFF.

In its sample, this clonotype ranks as medium-sized. The V call is TRBV6-6, the J call TRBJ2-7; TRBD1 matches 10 bases. The CDR3 sequence is 14 residues long. CDR1 MNHNY and CDR2 SVGAGI come from the germline V gene (reference sequence). J lost 3 bases, V lost 4 bases, and 3 bases had no gene match. The CDR3 is CASSFRTGGYEQYF. CDR3 nucleotides: TGTGCCAGCAGTTTCCGGACAGGGGGCTACGAGCAGTACTTC.

The chain recombines TRBV20-1 with TRBJ2-2, with 9 nucleotides matching TRBD1. The germline gives CDR1 DFQATT, CDR2 SNEGSKA (reference sequence). The CDR3 runs to 14 residues. V dropped 6 bases and J dropped 4; count of bases not matched to a gene: 6. Here the CDR3 reads CSAPRQGGTGELFF. CDR3 DNA: TGCAGTGCCCCCCGACAGGGGGGCACCGGGGAGCTGTTTTTT.

This clonotype is medium-sized within its sample. The chain recombines TRBV15 with TRBJ2-1; D unclear. V lost 0 bases, J lost 5 bases, and 14 bases lay in between. Germline V gives CDR1 LNHNV, CDR2 YYDKDF (reference sequence). The CDR3 loop spans 16 amino acids. Here the CDR3 reads CATSREDDLKNNEQFF. The CDR3 DNA reads TGTGCCACCAGCAGAGAGGACGACCTGAAGAACAATGAGCAGTTCTTC.

This clonotype rates as medium-sized. The rearrangement joins TRBV29-1 to TRBJ2-1; D remains ambiguous. The CDR3 contains 11 residues. Trimming pared 4 bases from V and 6 bases from J, leaving 7 bases between. CDR1 is SQVTM and CDR2 is ANQGSEA in the germline V gene. The chain's CDR3 is CSVAGFNEQFF. CDR3 in DNA: TGCAGCGTTGCCGGATTCAATGAGCAGTTCTTC.

By its share, this clonotype is medium-sized. The rearrangement joins TRBV20-1 to TRBJ2-1, with TRBD2 matching over 12 bases. J lost 5 bases, V lost 6 bases, and 5 bases had no gene match. The CDR3 spans 14 residues. Germline values: CDR1 DFQATT, CDR2 SNEGSKA (reference sequence). The CDR3 region has the DNA TGCAGTGCCGTTCCTAGCGGGAGGGACAATGAGCAGTTCTTC. Protein: CSAVPSGRDNEQFF.

This clonotype rates as medium-sized. V gene TRBV29-1 combines with J gene TRBJ2-3; no reliable D call. V lost 4 bases to trimming and J lost 2 bases, with 7 bases between them. This CDR3 is built from 12 residues. Germline CDR1 and CDR2: SQVTM and ANQGSEA. The CDR3 is CSVVAPTDTQYF. CDR3 nucleotide sequence: TGCAGCGTTGTGGCCCCCACAGATACGCAGTATTTT.

This clonotype is classed as medium-sized. The rearrangement joins TRBV19 to TRBJ2-1; D gene ambiguous. Per the germline V gene, CDR1 is LNHDA and CDR2 is SQIVND (reference sequence). There are 17 residues in the CDR3. V dropped 3 bases and J dropped 0 bases, with 15 bases sitting between them. This CDR3 is CASSIVGDLSSYNEQFF. For the CDR3, the DNA is TGTGCCAGTAGTATCGTGGGTGACCTTAGCTCCTACAATGAGCAGTTCTTC.

This clonotype appeared once. The rearrangement uses TRBV28 and TRBJ1-6; 7 bases are a match to TRBD1. V lost 3 bases and J lost 6; bases outside the gene matches: 5. The CDR3 is made up of 15 amino acids. CDR1 and CDR2 from the germline V gene are MDHEN and SYDVKM. CDR3 in amino acids: CASSLTGTLNSPLHF. CDR3 DNA sequence: TGTGCCAGCAGTTTGACAGGGACCCTTAATTCACCCCTCCACTTT.

There are a few counts of this clonotype. The chain joins TRBV12-5 to TRBJ2-3, with a weak D call TRBD1 (6 bases). Between the trimmed V and J ends, which lost 1 base and 4 bases, there was a span of 12 bases. The V gene's germline CDR1 is LGHNT and CDR2 FRNRAP. The CDR3 covers 15 residues. CDR3 residues: CASGLGQGWADTQYF. In nucleotides, the CDR3 is TGTGCTAGTGGTTTGGGTCAGGGGTGGGCAGATACGCAGTATTTT.

Sample share makes this clonotype medium-sized (0.01 to 0.1%). The rearrangement uses TRBV19 and TRBJ1-2, with D maybe TRBD1 (6 bases). This CDR3 has 15 amino acids. Deletions cut 3 bases from V and 2 bases from J, with 13 bases between. Germline CDR1 and CDR2: LNHDA and SQIVND (reference sequence). The CDR3 loop reads CASSIWDTQNYGYTF. In DNA, the CDR3 is TGTGCCAGTAGTATTTGGGACACCCAGAACTATGGCTACACCTTC.

This clonotype has a handful of counts. V and J are TRBV12-3 or TRBV12-4 and TRBJ1-1; D call uncertain. The CDR3 totals 13 residues. Trimming stripped 7 bases from V and 4 bases from J, with 13 bases between. CDR3 DNA sequence: TGTGCCAGCACCCATGAAGGGAGCACTGAAGCTTTCTTT. It specifies CASTHEGSTEAFF.

This clonotype is termed medium-sized. J is TRBJ1-5 and V is TRBV19, with TRBD1 matching 10 bases. CDR3 length equals 14 residues. Germline V lookup: CDR1 LNHDA, CDR2 SQIVND (reference sequence). After removal of 2 bases from V and 9 bases from J, the junction contained 4 bases not matched to a gene. The CDR3 region has the DNA TGTGCCAGTAGTATAAGGACAGGGGGGCTGCCCCAGCATTTT. Translated, it gives CASSIRTGGLPQHF.

This clonotype was recorded at least ten times. V is TRBV20-1 and J is TRBJ2-3; the D gene is possibly TRBD2 (6 bases). This CDR3 contains 13 residues. With 6 bases removed from V and 5 bases from J, the gap between germline ends came to 15 bases. Per the germline V gene, CDR1 is DFQATT and CDR2 is SNEGSKA (reference sequence). CDR3 sequence: CSAPVASVDTQYF. The CDR3 nucleotides are TGCAGTGCCCCAGTAGCTAGCGTAGATACGCAGTATTTT.

This clonotype is medium-sized. One end of the junction varies from germline; a read error may be responsible. This chain uses TRBV29-1 with TRBJ2-7; D unclear. The CDR3 runs 11 residues. Germline V gives CDR1 SQVTM, CDR2 ANQGSEA. Written as DNA, the CDR3 is TGCAGCGTTGAATCATCCTACGAAACACTTTTC. It yields the protein CSVESSYETLF.